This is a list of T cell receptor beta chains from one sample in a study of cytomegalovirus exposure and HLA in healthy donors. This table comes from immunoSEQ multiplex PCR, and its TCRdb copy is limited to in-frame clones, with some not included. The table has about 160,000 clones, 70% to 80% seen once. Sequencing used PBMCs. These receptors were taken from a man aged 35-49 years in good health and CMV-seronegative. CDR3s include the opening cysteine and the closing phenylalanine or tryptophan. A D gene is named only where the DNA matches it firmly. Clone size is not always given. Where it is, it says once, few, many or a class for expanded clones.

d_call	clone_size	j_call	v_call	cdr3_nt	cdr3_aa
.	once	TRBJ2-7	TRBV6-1	TGTGCCAGCAGTGGTGACAGGACCTACGAGCAGTACTTC	CASSGDRTYEQYF
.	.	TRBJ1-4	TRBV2	TGTGCCAGCACCAGACAATCCTTTGCAACTAATGAAAAACTGTTTTTT	CASTRQSFATNEKLFF
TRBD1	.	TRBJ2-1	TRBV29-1	TGCAGCGTTGAAGGGACAGGGGGCTTTGCGCAGTTCTTC	CSVEGTGGFAQFF
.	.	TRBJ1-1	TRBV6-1	TGTGCCAGCAGTCTCGTAACTACCGGGACAAGAGAAGCTTTCTTT	CASSLVTTGTREAFF
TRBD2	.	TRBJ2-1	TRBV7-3	TGTGCCAGCAGCTTACTAGCGGGGGGCCCACATGAGCAGTTCTTC	CASSLLAGGPHEQFF
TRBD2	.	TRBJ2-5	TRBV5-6	TGTGCCATCTCTAGCGGGGTCGGACAGACCCAGTACTTC	CAISSGVGQTQYF
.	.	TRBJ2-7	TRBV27	TGTGCCAGCAGGCCCACAGGGAGTGGCGAGCAGTACTTC	CASRPTGSGEQYF
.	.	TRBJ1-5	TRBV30	TGTGCCTGGAGTGTAGGGGGTACTCAGCCCCAGCATTTT	CAWSVGGTQPQHF
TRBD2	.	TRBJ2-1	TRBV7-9	TGTGCCAGCAGCTGGGAAGGGGTAGCGGGGGGGCCCCTAGAGCAGTTCTTC	CASSWEGVAGGPLEQFF
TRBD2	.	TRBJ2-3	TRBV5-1	TGCGCCAGCAGCACCGGACTAGCGGGGGGGACAGATACGCAGTATTTT	CASSTGLAGGTDTQYF
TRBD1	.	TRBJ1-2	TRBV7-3	TGTGCCAGCAGCTTACGCCCGGACAGGGAGTATGGCTACACCTTC	CASSLRPDREYGYTF
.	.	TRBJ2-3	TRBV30	TGTGCCTGGAGCCCCAATACAGATACGCAGTATTTT	CAWSPNTDTQYF
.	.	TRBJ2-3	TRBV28	TGTGCCAGCCTCAGATCAGGGATTCCTCCCCCCGTCACAGATACGCAGTATTTT	CASLRSGIPPPVTDTQYF
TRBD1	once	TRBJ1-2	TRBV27	TGTGCCAGCAGTTCCCCACAGGGGAACTATGGCTACACCTTC	CASSSPQGNYGYTF
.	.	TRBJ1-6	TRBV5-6	TGTGCCAGCAGCCCCTGGGCCACAAATTCACCCCTCCACTTT	CASSPWATNSPLHF
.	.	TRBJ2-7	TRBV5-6	TGTGCCAGCAGCTTCTACATGGCAGGATCAAGCTACGAGCAGTACTTC	CASSFYMAGSSYEQYF
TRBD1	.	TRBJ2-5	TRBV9	TGTGCCAGCAGCACCCGGACAGGGCCGAGGTCAGAGACCCAGTACTTC	CASSTRTGPRSETQYF
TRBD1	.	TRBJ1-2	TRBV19	TGTGCCAGTCTGACAGGGCTCTATGGCTACACCTTC	CASLTGLYGYTF
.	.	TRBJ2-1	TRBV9	TGTGCCAGCAGCGGACGGGGGGCCTCCTACAATGAGCAGTTCTTC	CASSGRGASYNEQFF
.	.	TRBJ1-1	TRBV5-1	TGCGCCAGCAGCTCCCGGGGGGACACTGAAGCTTTCTTT	CASSSRGDTEAFF
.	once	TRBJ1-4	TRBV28	TGTGCCAGCAGAATAGATGGCAGGGAGGTCGAAAAACTGTTTTTT	CASRIDGREVEKLFF
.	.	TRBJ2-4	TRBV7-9	TGTGCCAGCAGCCCCGCGCCCTCCAACGGCATTCAGTACTTC	CASSPAPSNGIQYF
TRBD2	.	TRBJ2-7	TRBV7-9	TGTGCCAGCAGCTTGGAGCCTAGCGGGGAGGCTCAAAGCTCCTACGAGCAGTACTTC	CASSLEPSGEAQSSYEQYF
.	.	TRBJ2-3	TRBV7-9	TGTGCCAGCAGCTTAGTGGAGGGACCACTCACAGATACGCAGTATTTT	CASSLVEGPLTDTQYF
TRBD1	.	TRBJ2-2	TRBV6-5	TGTGCCAGCAGGCGAGACAGGGGCACCGGGGAGCTGTTTTTT	CASRRDRGTGELFF
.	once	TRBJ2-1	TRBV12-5	TGTGCTAGTGGTTTGGCAGGGTCCCACAATGAGCAGTTCTTC	CASGLAGSHNEQFF
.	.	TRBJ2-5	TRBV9	TGTGCCAGCAGCGTAGGTCTCAGAGAGACCCAGTACTTC	CASSVGLRETQYF
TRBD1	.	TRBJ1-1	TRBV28	TGTGCCAGCAGGGAGGGGGCGCGCACTGAAGCTTTCTTT	CASREGARTEAFF
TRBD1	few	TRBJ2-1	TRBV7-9	TGTGCCAGCAGCTTATCGGACAGGGGAAATGAGCAGTTCTTC	CASSLSDRGNEQFF
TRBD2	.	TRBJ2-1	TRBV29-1	TGCAGCGTTGGACTAGCGGGGGGCGGGGAGCAGTTCTTC	CSVGLAGGGEQFF
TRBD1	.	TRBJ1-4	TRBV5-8	TGTGCCAGCAGCCGATCGAGAGGGACAGGGGGGCGCCCCTATGAAAAACTGTTTTTT	CASSRSRGTGGRPYEKLFF
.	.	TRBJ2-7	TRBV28	TGTGCCAGCAGTTTATCACCCGGGTCCCCTTCCTCCTACGAGCAGTACTTC	CASSLSPGSPSSYEQYF
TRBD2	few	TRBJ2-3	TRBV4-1	TGCGCCAGCAGCCGACTAGCCCCAGATACGCAGTATTTT	CASSRLAPDTQYF
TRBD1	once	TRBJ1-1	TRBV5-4	TGTGCCAGCAGCTTAGGGTCAGGGGGAAAGAACACTGAAGCTTTCTTT	CASSLGSGGKNTEAFF
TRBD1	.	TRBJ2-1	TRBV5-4	TGTGCCAGCAGCTTGTCGGACAGGGAGAAGAATGAGCAGTTCTTC	CASSLSDREKNEQFF
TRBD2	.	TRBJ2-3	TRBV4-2	TGTGCCAGCAGCCCAACTAGCGGGGGGGCAACAGATACGCAGTATTTT	CASSPTSGGATDTQYF
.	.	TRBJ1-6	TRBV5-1	TGCGCCAGCAGCTTGGCCCTTGGCCCGAATTCACCCCTCCACTTT	CASSLALGPNSPLHF
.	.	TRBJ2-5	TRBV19	TGTGCCAGTAGTATGCAAACATTGTGGGAGACCCAGTACTTC	CASSMQTLWETQYF
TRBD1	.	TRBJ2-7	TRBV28	TGTGCCAGCAGTTTCGGACCGGGACAGGGAGCCTACGAGCAGTACTTC	CASSFGPGQGAYEQYF
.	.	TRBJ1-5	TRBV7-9	TGTGCCAGCAGCTTAGGGTCAGGCCAATACAATCAGCCCCAGCATTTT	CASSLGSGQYNQPQHF
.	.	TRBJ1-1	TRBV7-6	TGTGCCAGCTCCGCCAGGGCCGCGAACACTGAAGCTTTCTTT	CASSARAANTEAFF
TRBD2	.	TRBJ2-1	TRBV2	TGTGCCAGCAGTTCTAGCGGGGGGTCCTACAATGAGCAGTTCTTC	CASSSSGGSYNEQFF
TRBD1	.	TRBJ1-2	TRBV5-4	TGTGCCAGTAGTTACAGGGGCTATGGCTACACCTTC	CASSYRGYGYTF
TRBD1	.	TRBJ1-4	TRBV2	TGTGCCAGCAGTAGACAGGGTAGTGAAAAACTGTTTTTT	CASSRQGSEKLFF
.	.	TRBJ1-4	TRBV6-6	TGTGCCAGCAGTTACAACAGGAAAAATGAAAAACTGTTTTTT	CASSYNRKNEKLFF
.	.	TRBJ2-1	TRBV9	TGTGCCAGCAGCGTTGAGACAGCCTCCTACAATGAGCAGTTCTTC	CASSVETASYNEQFF